Below, 20 T cell receptor beta chains from the same sample are listed, as sequenced in a study of blood T cell repertoires in COVID-19. Only in-frame clones appear in the TCRdb table, and some are missing; sequencing was by immunoSEQ multiplex PCR. The sample yields about 140,000 clones, approximately 78% seen once. Sequencing was done on a sample of peripheral blood. The source is a man in his 60s who had recovered from COVID-19.

The gene calls are TRBV28 and TRBJ2-4, with a weak D call TRBD1 (6 bases). CDR1 MDHEN and CDR2 SYDVKM come from the germline V gene. This CDR3 has 14 amino acids. The V and J ends lost 2 bases and 6 bases respectively, with 11 bases between them. CDR3 amino acids: CASSLTGRGNIQYF. In DNA form, the CDR3 reads TGTGCCAGCAGTTTAACAGGGCGCGGAAACATTCAGTACTTC.

This clone was seen a single time. The chain links TRBV28 to TRBJ2-1; 12 bases are shared with TRBD2. The V segment lost 6 bases and the J segment 4 bases; nucleotides outside the gene matches: 7. This CDR3 spans 16 amino acids. Looked up from germline, CDR1 is MDHEN and CDR2 is SYDVKM. In DNA form, the CDR3 reads TGTGCCAGCAGGGGGGCGGGACTAGCGGGTTACAATGAGCAGTTCTTC. This encodes CASRGAGLAGYNEQFF.

The gene calls are TRBV28 and TRBJ1-5; 9 bases are a match to TRBD1. CDR1 is MDHEN, CDR2 SYDVKM, per germline. The CDR3 runs to 15 residues. V lost 6 bases to trimming and J lost 3 bases; unmatched junction nucleotides: 6. This chain's CDR3 is CASSRGQGNNQPQHF. For the CDR3, the DNA is TGTGCCAGCAGCAGGGGACAGGGTAACAATCAGCCCCAGCATTTT. Full variable domain (outside the CDR3, taken from reference TRBV28 and TRBJ1-5): DVKVTQSSRYLVKRTGEKVFLECVQDMDHENMFWYRQDPGLGLRLIYFSYDVKMKEKGDIPEGYSVSREKKERFSLILESASTNQTSMYLCASSRGQGNNQPQHFGDGTRLSIL.

The CDR3 here is CSVIQGSGANVLTF. The CDR3 DNA is TGCAGCGTTATTCAGGGGTCGGGGGCCAACGTCCTGACTTTC. The chain couples TRBV29-1 to TRBJ2-6; possible D gene TRBD1, 6 bases. CDR1 SQVTM and CDR2 ANQGSEA come from the germline V gene. The CDR3 has 14 residues. Trimming pared 5 bases from V and 4 bases from J, leaving 12 bases between.

The chain links TRBV3-1 (or the pseudogene TRBV3-2) to TRBJ2-7; 9 nucleotides align to TRBD1. Germline lookup yields CDR1 LGHDT and CDR2 YNNKEL (reference sequence). This CDR3 is 11 amino acids long. With 4 bases clipped from V and 12 bases from J, the junction kept 4 bases outside the gene matches. CDR3: CASSRGQGMYF. The CDR3 DNA reads TGTGCCAGCAGCCGTGGACAGGGGATGTACTTC.

This clone came up once. The chain is built from TRBV18 and TRBJ2-5; TRBD1 agrees at 9 bases. Germline CDR1 and CDR2: KGHSH and LQKENI. The CDR3 spans 15 residues. Losses at the gene ends were 5 bases for V and 0 bases for J; bases not matched to a gene: 4. The CDR3 loop reads CASSLGQGDQETQYF. The DNA of the CDR3 is TGTGCCAGCTCATTGGGACAGGGCGACCAAGAGACCCAGTACTTC.

The genes are TRBV19 and TRBJ1-5; no definite D call. This CDR3 region has 14 residues. CDR1 is LNHDA, CDR2 SQIVND, per germline (reference sequence). V lost 4 bases to trimming and J lost 5 bases, with 12 bases between them. CDR3 coding DNA: TGTGCCAGTAGTAGGGCTGGGGAGTATCAGCCCCAGCATTTT. Its protein product is CASSRAGEYQPQHF.

The chain combines TRBV11-3 with TRBJ2-7; D is unclear. Germline V gene sequence: CDR1 SGHNT, CDR2 YENEEA. With 1 base removed from V and 4 bases from J, the gap between germline ends came to 8 bases. The CDR3 is 13 residues long. CDR3 sequence reads: CASSLGQEYEQYF. The DNA for the CDR3 is TGTGCCAGCAGCTTAGGTCAGGAATACGAGCAGTACTTC.

The chain carries TRBV7-9 and TRBJ1-1, with 7 bases lining up with TRBD1. V shed 11 bases, J shed 3 bases, and the junction held 15 bases outside the gene matches. Germline V gene sequence: CDR1 SEHNR, CDR2 FQNEAQ (reference sequence). The length of the CDR3 is 15 residues. The DNA of the CDR3 is TGTGCCTACAGCGAATACAAGAGGGGGCACACTGAAGCTTTCTTT. This translates into CAYSEYKRGHTEAFF.

The CDR3 here is CASSEFGRGRSPLHF. CDR3 coding DNA: TGTGCCAGCAGTGAATTTGGCAGGGGGCGTTCACCCCTCCACTTT. V gene TRBV6-1 combines with J gene TRBJ1-6; 8 nucleotides line up with TRBD1. From germline, CDR1 is MNHNS and CDR2 SASEGT. The V and J ends lost 2 bases and 9 bases, in that order; junction bases with no gene match: 6. The CDR3 totals 15 residues.

The chain couples TRBV19 to TRBJ1-1, with D possibly being TRBD1 (5 bases). CDR3 size: 12 residues. Trimming shortened V by 2 bases and J by 7 bases, and 8 bases separated the two germline ends. The V gene's germline CDR1 is LNHDA and CDR2 SQIVND (reference sequence). CDR3 amino acids: CASSIRGGEAFF. The CDR3 DNA reads TGTGCCAGTAGTATACGGGGGGGTGAAGCTTTCTTT.

The CDR3 sequence: CASSPGTDTDTQYF. The CDR3 DNA reads TGTGCCAGCAGCCCCGGGACAGACACAGATACGCAGTATTTT. This chain connects TRBV6-2 or TRBV6-3 to TRBJ2-3; 7 bases match TRBD1. Trimming took 6 bases from V and 2 from J; bases not matched to a gene: 5. There are 14 residues in the CDR3. Germline V gives CDR1 MNHEY, CDR2 SVGEGT.

J is TRBJ2-1 and V is TRBV7-9; D is undetermined. The CDR3 loop spans 15 amino acids. Per germline, CDR1 SEHNR and CDR2 FQNEAQ (reference sequence). V was shortened by 2 bases and J by 7 bases, with 15 bases between the two germline ends. The chain's CDR3 is CASSLSEASLNEQFF. The CDR3 region has the DNA TGTGCCAGCAGCTTAAGTGAGGCTTCCTTGAATGAGCAGTTCTTC.

This clone was seen only once. The chain couples TRBV28 to TRBJ1-3; TRBD1 is a possible D gene (5 bases). This CDR3 region has 13 residues. The germline V gene has CDR1 MDHEN and CDR2 SYDVKM. Trimming shortened V by 7 bases and J by 0 bases, and 7 bases separated the two germline ends. CDR3 sequence: CASIDSSGNTIYF. CDR3 coding DNA: TGTGCCAGCATTGACAGCTCTGGAAACACCATATATTTT.

The V call is TRBV28, the J call TRBJ1-6; perhaps TRBD1 as D (5 bases). Trimming removed 6 bases from V and 0 bases from J, with 12 bases in between. Germline CDR1 is MDHEN and CDR2 is SYDVKM. The CDR3 is 16 residues long. The CDR3 protein is CASSTPQGSYNSPLHF. The CDR3, as DNA: TGTGCCAGCAGCACCCCTCAGGGCTCCTATAATTCACCCCTCCACTTT.

The J gene is TRBJ1-5, the V gene TRBV12-3 or TRBV12-4; no definite D call. The CDR3 has 13 amino acids. V lost 5 bases to trimming and J lost 5 bases, with 10 bases between them. CDR3 loop: CASSPDFYQPQHF. DNA for the CDR3: TGTGCCAGCAGTCCTGACTTTTATCAGCCCCAGCATTTT.

As concerns this clone: Different DNA sequences within this sample yield the same CDR3. V usage is TRBV30 and J usage is TRBJ1-5, with D hard to call. CDR3 length equals 14 residues. Germline CDR1 and CDR2: GTSNPN and SVGIG (reference sequence). V was cut by 0 bases and J by 0 bases, with 6 bases left in between. This chain's CDR3 is CAWSVLYSNQPQHF. In DNA form, the CDR3 reads TGTGCCTGGAGTGTCCTTTATAGCAATCAGCCCCAGCATTTT.

This clone was found a few times. This chain links TRBV6-5 with TRBJ2-2; TRBD2 matches at 7 bases. The CDR3 is 16 amino acids. Unmatched junction bases numbered 6, after V lost 0 bases and J lost 5 bases. CDR1 MNHEY and CDR2 SVGAGI come from the germline V gene. DNA for the CDR3: TGTGCCAGCAGTTACTCAGCGGGACCTTTAACCGGGGAGCTGTTTTTT. Translating gives CASSYSAGPLTGELFF.

The chain carries TRBV3-1 (or the pseudogene TRBV3-2) and TRBJ1-2; no clear D. The CDR3 is made up of 12 amino acids. Trimming shortened V by 5 bases and J by 8 bases, and 12 bases separated the two germline ends. Germline lookup yields CDR1 LGHDT and CDR2 YNNKEL (reference sequence). CDR3 region: CASSIIGSGYTF. As DNA, the CDR3 is TGTGCCAGCAGCATAATCGGGTCCGGCTACACCTTC.

This clone was observed once. DNA for the CDR3: TGCGCCAGCGTGGGACACTCCTACGAGCAGTACTTC. This translates into CASVGHSYEQYF. The rearrangement uses TRBV10-1 and TRBJ2-7; maybe TRBD1 (6 bases). The CDR3 is 12 residues long. Germline loops: CDR1 WNHNN, CDR2 SYGVQD (reference sequence). Trimming took off 8 bases at V and 0 bases at J, with 8 bases between the two ends.